The clone carrying this T cell receptor (beta chain) has just a few counts. This sample was included in a study of cytomegalovirus exposure and HLA in healthy donors. Trimming shortened V by 8 bases and J by 7 bases, and 18 bases separated the two germline ends. The CDR3 is 14 residues long. Germline V CDR1 and CDR2: MGHRA, YSYEKL. Both 60 Vbeta primers and 13 Jbeta primers went into the PCR. Libraries were prepared by immunoSEQ multiplex PCR; TCRdb keeps only in-frame clonotypes and omits some of them. In the table there are 210,000 or so clones, 77% of which are singletons. The V and J genes are TRBV4-1 and TRBJ2-1; TRBD2 is a possible D gene (6 bases). Material: PBMCs. The origin of this receptor is a woman in her thirties in good health and CMV-seropositive. As DNA, the CDR3 is TGCGCCAGCTCCCCGGGACTCCTTGGGAATGAGCAGTTCTTC. Amino acid sequence: CASSPGLLGNEQFF.